A single sample gave rise to the 8 T cell receptor beta chains below, sequenced in a study of cytomegalovirus exposure and HLA in healthy donors. 60 Vbeta and 13 Jbeta primers were used in PCR. Method: immunoSEQ multiplex PCR; TCRdb's copy keeps in-frame clones and lacks some. Of about 40,000 clones in the sample, 60% to 70% were seen once. Input material: PBMCs. The receptor set was obtained from a man aged 35 to 55 in good health and CMV-seronegative.

The chain recombines TRBV7-2 with TRBJ2-2; D is unresolved. This CDR3 comprises 15 residues. Germline V gene data show CDR1 as SGHTA and CDR2 as FQGNSA. V gave up 5 bases and J gave up 7 bases, with 17 bases separating them. The CDR3 sequence is CASSLRPSGIGELFF. CDR3 nucleotide sequence: TGTGCCAGCAGCCTCCGTCCTTCGGGTATCGGGGAGCTGTTTTTT.

The V gene is TRBV29-1, the J gene TRBJ2-5, with 8 nucleotides matching TRBD2. Germline CDR1 SQVTM, CDR2 ANQGSEA. CDR3 length: 13 residues. The V gene end was trimmed by 6 bases and the J gene end by 2 bases; junction bases not matched to a gene: 5. The CDR3 DNA is TGCAGCGTCACACGGGGGGGTCAAGAGACCCAGTACTTC. The encoded protein is CSVTRGGQETQYF.

In this sample, this clone turned up a few times. The chain links TRBV7-8 to TRBJ1-5, with a tentative D call TRBD1 (6 bases). The CDR3 length is 12 residues. V was pared by 0 bases and J by 12 bases, with 9 bases between. Germline CDR1 SGHVS, CDR2 FQNEAQ. CDR3 sequence reads: CASSLAWGHQHF. CDR3 in DNA: TGTGCCAGCAGCTTAGCGTGGGGGCACCAGCATTTT.

The chain has TRBV27 and TRBJ1-1; 7 bases match TRBD1. V gave up 0 bases and J gave up 4 bases; unmatched junction bases: 5. Germline V lookup: CDR1 MNHEY, CDR2 SMNVEV (reference sequence). This CDR3 is 15 amino acids long. The CDR3 DNA follows: TGTGCCAGCAGTTTATCGATGTGGGACAGCACTGAAGCTTTCTTT. The encoded protein is CASSLSMWDSTEAFF.

This rearrangement joins TRBV10-3 to TRBJ1-5; a weak D match, TRBD1 (5 bases). Germline loops: CDR1 ENHRY, CDR2 SYGVKD. Trimming cost V 3 bases and J 7 bases, with 13 bases left between them. CDR3 length equals 14 residues. The CDR3: CAISDDSFGQPQHF. Written as DNA, the CDR3 is TGTGCCATCAGTGATGACAGTTTCGGGCAGCCCCAGCATTTT.

CDR3 DNA: TGTGCCAGCACCGGAGGTGGTTTCGAGCAGTACTTC. It encodes CASTGGGFEQYF. The chain combines TRBV7-9 with TRBJ2-7, with D maybe TRBD2 (5 bases). The CDR3 totals 12 residues. CDR1 and CDR2 from the germline V gene are SEHNR and FQNEAQ (reference sequence). V was shortened by 7 bases and J by 6 bases, with 13 bases between the two germline ends.

This clone was counted only a few times. The V gene is TRBV7-9, the J gene TRBJ2-3; 8 bases agree with TRBD2. CDR1 is SEHNR and CDR2 is FQNEAQ in the germline V gene (reference sequence). V trimming: 4 bases; J trimming: 6 bases; junction bases outside the gene matches: 6. This CDR3 contains 14 residues. In DNA form, the CDR3 reads TGTGCCAGCAGCTCCGGGACTAGTGGGGATACGCAGTATTTT. It encodes CASSSGTSGDTQYF.

V is TRBV5-1 and J is TRBJ2-3, with a tentative D call TRBD2 (5 bases). V was trimmed by 4 bases and J by 3 bases, leaving 12 bases between them. The germline gives CDR1 SGHRS, CDR2 YFSETQ. The CDR3 totals 14 residues. CDR3 nucleotides: TGCGCCAGCAGCCCGGGATCGGGAACAGATACGCAGTATTTT. Amino acids: CASSPGSGTDTQYF.